The next 14 T cell receptor beta chains were all read from a single sample in a study of shared clonotypes between healthy human individuals. Data came from immunoSEQ multiplex PCR; TCRdb stores just in-frame clones and leaves some out. The sample includes about 470,000 clones, 79% of them seen just once. Material: PBMCs. The receptors originated from a woman aged 40 to 50 in good health. Some clones in this sample may be carry-over from other donors' samples.

The chain joins TRBV10-3 to TRBJ2-6; TRBD1 aligns across 8 bases. The CDR3 contains 19 residues. CDR1 ENHRY and CDR2 SYGVKD come from the germline V gene. J lost 0 bases, V lost 3 bases, and 10 bases had no gene match. Written as DNA, the CDR3 is TGTGCCATCAGTGACTACGGGACAGGAAGTGCCTCTGGGGCCAACGTCCTGACTTTC. It is translated as CAISDYGTGSASGANVLTF.

The chain links TRBV7-8 to TRBJ2-2; TRBD1 agrees at 7 bases. The CDR3 is 18 residues long. V gave up 0 bases and J gave up 3 bases; unmatched junction bases: 10. Per germline, CDR1 SGHVS and CDR2 FQNEAQ. The CDR3 is CASSLAPGAGGYTGELFF. The CDR3 DNA is TGTGCCAGCAGCTTAGCGCCCGGGGCAGGGGGATACACCGGGGAGCTGTTTTTT.

The rearrangement joins TRBV18 to TRBJ2-3, with unresolved D. CDR1 and CDR2 from the germline V gene are KGHSH and LQKENI. CDR3 size: 14 residues. V lost 3 bases to trimming and J lost 6 bases, with 13 bases between them. The CDR3 region has the DNA TGTGCCAGCTCACCCGTGAGCCCCCCGGATACGCAGTATTTT. As protein: CASSPVSPPDTQYF.

The V gene is TRBV6-5, the J gene TRBJ2-3; 10 bases match TRBD2. Germline lookup yields CDR1 MNHEY and CDR2 SVGAGI. This CDR3 is 16 amino acids long. V lost 3 bases to trimming and J lost 1 base; unmatched junction nucleotides: 4. The CDR3 DNA sequence: TGTGCCAGCAGTTATCACGGGACTAGCGGCACAGATACGCAGTATTTT. Translation gives CASSYHGTSGTDTQYF.

The V and J genes are TRBV27 and TRBJ2-5; 10 nucleotides agree with TRBD2. Trimming removed 6 bases from V and 4 bases from J; junction bases left unmatched: 2. The CDR3 totals 13 residues. In germline, CDR1 is MNHEY, CDR2 SMNVEV (reference sequence). The CDR3: CASSGTSVETQYF. CDR3 nucleotide sequence: TGTGCCAGCAGCGGGACTAGCGTAGAGACCCAGTACTTC.

The chain carries TRBV6-6 and TRBJ1-5; perhaps TRBD1 as D (6 bases). Germline-derived CDR1 and CDR2 are MNHNY and SVGAGI (reference sequence). V lost 2 bases and J 3 bases, leaving 11 bases between the germline ends. The CDR3 is made up of 15 amino acids. The chain's CDR3 is CASSYPGQNNQPQHF. The DNA of the CDR3 is TGTGCCAGCAGTTACCCCGGACAGAACAATCAGCCCCAGCATTTT.

A few counts support this clone. V and J are TRBV11-2 and TRBJ2-7; D might be TRBD1 (6 bases). From germline, CDR1 is SGHAT and CDR2 FQNNGV. The CDR3 totals 13 residues. The V end lost 5 bases, the J end lost 3 bases, and 11 bases lay between the germline ends. The CDR3 reads CASSNRDNYEQYF. The CDR3 nucleotides read TGTGCCAGCAGCAATAGGGACAACTACGAGCAGTACTTC.

The chain carries TRBV2 and TRBJ2-4; weak D call: TRBD2 (5 bases). The germline CDR1 and CDR2 sequences are SNHLY and FYNNEI. The CDR3 runs 16 residues. V was pared by 3 bases and J by 0 bases, with 12 bases between. The CDR3 is CASSDRRGLAKNIQYF. The CDR3 DNA reads as TGTGCCAGCAGTGATCGACGTGGACTAGCCAAAAACATTCAGTACTTC.

This clone has just a few counts. The chain is built from TRBV5-1 and TRBJ2-1; 9 bases match TRBD2. CDR3 size: 15 residues. Germline V gene sequence: CDR1 SGHRS, CDR2 YFSETQ. J lost 9 bases, V lost 0 bases, and 7 bases had no gene match. The CDR3 loop reads CASSLGAGGPTEQFF. CDR3 DNA: TGCGCCAGCAGCTTGGGGGCGGGAGGGCCGACTGAGCAGTTCTTC.

The genes are TRBV5-1 and TRBJ2-3, with 15 bases identical to TRBD2. CDR3 length equals 15 residues. Germline CDR1 is SGHRS and CDR2 is YFSETQ. V lost 4 bases and J lost 8; bases outside the gene matches: 5. CDR3 region: CASSLGLAGGVTQYF. The CDR3 nucleotides are TGCGCCAGCAGCCTGGGACTAGCGGGAGGCGTTACGCAGTATTTT.

The CDR3 loop reads CASSLRPLTGGNQETQYF. The CDR3 DNA follows: TGTGCCAGCAGCTTGCGGCCCCTGACAGGGGGAAACCAAGAGACCCAGTACTTC. The V and J genes are TRBV5-8 and TRBJ2-5, with 9 nucleotides matching TRBD1. Germline V gives CDR1 SGHTS, CDR2 YDEGEE. With 1 base clipped from V and 0 bases from J, the junction kept 10 bases outside the gene matches. This CDR3 spans 18 amino acids.

V is TRBV15 and J is TRBJ2-5; D may be TRBD1 (6 bases). The germline V and J ends were trimmed by 4 bases and 5 bases, with 17 bases remaining between them. The germline gives CDR1 LNHNV, CDR2 YYDKDF (reference sequence). The CDR3 is 15 residues long. CDR3 nucleotides: TGTGCCACCAGCATTCGTACAGGGCCGGGGGAGACCCAGTACTTC. Translation: CATSIRTGPGETQYF.

The gene calls are TRBV6-5 and TRBJ1-2; no firm D call. The CDR3 runs 13 residues. V was trimmed by 6 bases and J by 6 bases, leaving 14 bases between them. Per the germline V gene, CDR1 is MNHEY and CDR2 is SVGAGI. The CDR3 region has the DNA TGTGCCAGCAGCCTCGACGAAGCTAATGGCTACACCTTC. Encoded protein: CASSLDEANGYTF.

The chain has TRBV7-3 and TRBJ2-1; perhaps TRBD2 as D (6 bases). V lost 1 base and J 10 bases, leaving 23 bases between the germline ends. CDR3 length: 17 residues. Germline loops: CDR1 SGHTA, CDR2 FQGTGA. CDR3 amino acids: CASSLKEGPGLSAEQFF. CDR3 bases: TGTGCCAGCAGCTTAAAGGAGGGGCCAGGACTTTCCGCCGAGCAGTTCTTC.